This T cell receptor beta chain was captured by sequencing in a study of post-analysis software for immune sequencing data (dated by TCRdb to the mid-2010s). In terms of the full investigation: Disease courses on record covered relapsing-remitting, secondary progressive and progressive-relapsing multiple sclerosis, though some patients had no subtype annotation. The patient repertoires were set against 10 or so previously published healthy control repertoires from donors whose ages ranged from roughly 6 to 25 years. A subset of samples was prepared in parallel using single-end sample barcoding, then pooled and co-amplified after Illumina adapter ligation. What the work shows at the level of the full study, not this receptor alone: The control group was slightly older than the multiple sclerosis patient group. Strong co-clustering of samples prepared in the same batch was shown by direct clustering with F measure, prompting a batch-effect correction. Significantly lower normalized Chao1 diversity was found in multiple sclerosis patients than in controls, suggesting substantial peripheral T-cell clonal expansion.

The protocol used for the library was PCR. Sequencing used an Illumina HiSeq 2500. Unique molecular identifiers were incorporated into TCR beta cDNA libraries to reduce PCR and sequencing biases. Some 500,000 cDNA molecules were obtained per 1 to 10 million input T cells, so each molecule approximated one T cell. The patient libraries were prepared and sequenced with the same protocol used for the earlier healthy control dataset. Within a given batch, samples were prepared together, multiplexed and sequenced on the same HiSeq lane. The published analysis was carried out like this. MIGEC handled the raw barcoded reads, throwing out single-read molecular identifier groups before consensus assembly and CDR3 extraction. VDJtools was used for post-analysis of the clonotype tables, with diversity normalized by down-sampling every dataset to the smallest sample size. To correct batch-related cross-sample contamination, repertoire overlap clustering matched CDR3 amino acid sequences but not nucleotide sequences. TCRdb redid the processing of the public reads, applying fastp at Q25 and MiXCR, and retained in-frame beta chains. Identical CDR3 protein sequences are pooled into one entry, listed with their most common genes and DNA. The V and J calls shown here were made by TCRdb, not taken from the authors' results. Across this sample there are 650,000 to 850,000 distinct CDR3 sequences, with 46% seen only once. Jointly, the top ten make up 4.9% of the sample.

In this sample, this clonotype turned up a few times. Which antigen it targets is not known. Base qualities are missing; no much larger clone stands one base away. To demonstrate the VDJtools post-analysis software, TCR beta repertoires were profiled from the peripheral blood of about 14 young patients with multiple sclerosis. The multiple sclerosis patients were children and adolescents between roughly 6 and 17 years of age. Specimen: blood. This sequence originates from a girl aged 5 to 17 with multiple sclerosis.

For the CDR3, the sequence is CASSLEGTGGGQPQHF. The nucleotide sequence is given as TGTGCCAGCAGCTTAGAGGGAACAGGGGGGGGTCAGCCCCAGCATTTT. The chain is made from TRBV7-6 and TRBJ1-5; TRBD1 fits 8 bases in the junction. CDR1 and CDR2, looked up from the germline V gene, are SGHVS and FNYEAQ. Trimming accounts for 1 base at V and 6 bases at J, while the number of junction bases matched to no gene is 8. The CDR3 numbers 16 residues from cysteine through phenylalanine. The kept DNA is CDR3 alone, 48 bases in frame from the first base.